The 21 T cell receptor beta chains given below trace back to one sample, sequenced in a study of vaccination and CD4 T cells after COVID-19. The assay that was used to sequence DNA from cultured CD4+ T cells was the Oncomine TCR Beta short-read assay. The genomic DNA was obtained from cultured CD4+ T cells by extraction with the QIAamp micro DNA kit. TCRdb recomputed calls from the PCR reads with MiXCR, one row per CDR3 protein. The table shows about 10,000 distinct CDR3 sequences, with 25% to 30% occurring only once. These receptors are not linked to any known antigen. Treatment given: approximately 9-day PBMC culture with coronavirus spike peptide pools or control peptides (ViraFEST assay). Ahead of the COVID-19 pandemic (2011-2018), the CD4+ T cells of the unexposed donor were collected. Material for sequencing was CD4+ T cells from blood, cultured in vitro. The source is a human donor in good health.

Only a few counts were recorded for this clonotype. The CDR3 region is CSVVAGLAGEFGDTQYF. The CDR3 nucleotides are TGCAGTGTCGTCGCCGGACTAGCGGGAGAATTTGGAGATACGCAGTATTTT. This sequence joins TRBV20-1 and TRBJ2-3; 13 positions agree with TRBD2. CDR3 length: 17 amino acids. CDR1 and CDR2 from the germline V gene are DFQATT and SNEGSKA (reference sequence). The V and J ends lost 7 bases and 5 bases, in that order; junction bases with no gene match: 15.

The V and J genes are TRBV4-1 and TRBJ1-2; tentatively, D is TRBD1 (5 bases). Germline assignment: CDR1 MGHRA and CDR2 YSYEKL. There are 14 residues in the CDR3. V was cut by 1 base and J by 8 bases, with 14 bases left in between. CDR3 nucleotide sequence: TGCGCCAGCAGCCAAGCGTCCCGGGGGAGGGGCTACACCTTC. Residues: CASSQASRGRGYTF.

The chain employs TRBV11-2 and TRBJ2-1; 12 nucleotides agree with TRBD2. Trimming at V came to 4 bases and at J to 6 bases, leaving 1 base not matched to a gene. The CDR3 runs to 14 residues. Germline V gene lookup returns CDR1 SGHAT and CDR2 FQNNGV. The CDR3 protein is CASSWTSGINEQFF. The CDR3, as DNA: TGTGCCAGCAGCTGGACTAGCGGGATCAATGAGCAGTTCTTC.

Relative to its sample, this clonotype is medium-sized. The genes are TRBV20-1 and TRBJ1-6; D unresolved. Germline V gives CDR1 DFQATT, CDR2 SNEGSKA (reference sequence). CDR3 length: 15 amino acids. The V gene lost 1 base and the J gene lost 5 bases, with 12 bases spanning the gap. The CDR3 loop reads CSARAGAGDNSPLHF. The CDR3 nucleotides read TGCAGTGCTAGAGCTGGAGCAGGAGATAATTCACCCCTCCACTTT.

The CDR3 nucleotides are TGTGCCATCAGTGCGGCTAGCGGGAGCTACGAGCAGTACTTC. Amino acid sequence: CAISAASGSYEQYF. The rearrangement joins TRBV10-3 to TRBJ2-7, with 10 bases fitting TRBD2. CDR1 and CDR2 (germline): ENHRY, SYGVKD. This CDR3 has 14 residues. Trimming took 4 bases from V and 3 from J; bases not matched to a gene: 3.

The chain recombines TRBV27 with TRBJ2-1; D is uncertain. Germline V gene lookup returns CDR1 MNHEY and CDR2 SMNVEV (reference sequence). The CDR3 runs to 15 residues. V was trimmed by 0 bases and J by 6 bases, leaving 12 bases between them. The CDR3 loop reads CASSLSGWLSNEQFF. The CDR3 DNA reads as TGTGCCAGCAGTTTATCGGGGTGGTTATCCAATGAGCAGTTCTTC.

The CDR3 spells CAISETAGFEQYF. CDR3 nucleotide sequence: TGTGCCATCAGTGAGACCGCGGGGTTCGAGCAGTACTTC. This chain connects TRBV10-3 to TRBJ2-7; TRBD2 might be the D (6 bases). The CDR3 has 13 residues. Germline V gives CDR1 ENHRY, CDR2 SYGVKD. The V end lost 2 bases, the J end lost 6 bases, and 11 bases lay between the germline ends.

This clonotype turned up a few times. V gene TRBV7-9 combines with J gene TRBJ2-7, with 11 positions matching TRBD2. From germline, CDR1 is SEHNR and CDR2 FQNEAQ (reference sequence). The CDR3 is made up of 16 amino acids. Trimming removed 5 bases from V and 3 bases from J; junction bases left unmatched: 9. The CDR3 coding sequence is TGTGCCAGCAGCCCACGCGGGACTAGCGGCCACTACGAGCAGTACTTC. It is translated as CASSPRGTSGHYEQYF.

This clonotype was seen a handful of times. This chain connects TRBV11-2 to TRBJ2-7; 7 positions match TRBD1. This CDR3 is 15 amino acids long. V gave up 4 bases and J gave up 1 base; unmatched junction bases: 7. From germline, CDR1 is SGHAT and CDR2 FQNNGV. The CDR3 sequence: CASSSPRQGSYEQYF. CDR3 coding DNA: TGTGCCAGCAGCTCACCAAGACAGGGATCCTACGAGCAGTACTTC.

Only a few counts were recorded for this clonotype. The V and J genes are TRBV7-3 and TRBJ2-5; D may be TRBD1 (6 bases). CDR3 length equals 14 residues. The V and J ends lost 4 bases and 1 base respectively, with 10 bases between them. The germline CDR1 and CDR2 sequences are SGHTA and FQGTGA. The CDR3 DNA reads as TGTGCCAGCAGCTCGTCGACAGGCCAAGAGACCCAGTACTTC. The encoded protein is CASSSSTGQETQYF.

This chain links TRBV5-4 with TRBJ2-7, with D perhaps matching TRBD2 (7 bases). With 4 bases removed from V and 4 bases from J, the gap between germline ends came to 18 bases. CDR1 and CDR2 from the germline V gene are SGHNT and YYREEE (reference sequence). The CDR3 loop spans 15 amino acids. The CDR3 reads CASSKGGASGYEQYF. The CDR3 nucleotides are TGTGCCAGCAGCAAGGGGGGGGCTAGCGGATACGAGCAGTACTTC.

CDR3 amino acids: CSAVDPGHGDTEAFF. As DNA, the CDR3 is TGCAGTGCCGTAGATCCGGGACACGGGGACACTGAAGCTTTCTTT. This chain links TRBV20-1 with TRBJ1-1, with TRBD1 as a possible D gene (6 bases). The V end lost 6 bases, the J end lost 3 bases, and 20 bases lay between the germline ends. Germline CDR1 is DFQATT and CDR2 is SNEGSKA (reference sequence). The CDR3 has 15 amino acids.

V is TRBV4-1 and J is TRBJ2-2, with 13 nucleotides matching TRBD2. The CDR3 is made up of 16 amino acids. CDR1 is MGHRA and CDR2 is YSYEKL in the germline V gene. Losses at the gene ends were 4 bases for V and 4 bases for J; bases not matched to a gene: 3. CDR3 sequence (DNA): TGCGCCAGCAGCCCTTGGACTAGCGGGAGCACCGGGGAGCTGTTTTTT. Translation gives CASSPWTSGSTGELFF.

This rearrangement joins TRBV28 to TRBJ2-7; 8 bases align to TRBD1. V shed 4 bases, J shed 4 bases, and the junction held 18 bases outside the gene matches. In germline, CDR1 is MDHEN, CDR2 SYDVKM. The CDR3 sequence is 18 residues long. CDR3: CASSSTVAWDRKRYEQYF. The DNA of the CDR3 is TGTGCCAGCAGTTCGACCGTTGCCTGGGACAGGAAAAGGTACGAGCAGTACTTC.

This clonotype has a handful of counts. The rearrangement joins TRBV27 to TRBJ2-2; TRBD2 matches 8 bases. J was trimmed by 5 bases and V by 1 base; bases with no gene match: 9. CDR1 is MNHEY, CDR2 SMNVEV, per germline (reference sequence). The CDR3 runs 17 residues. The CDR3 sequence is CASSLFGSGSGTGELFF. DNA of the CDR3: TGTGCCAGCAGTTTATTCGGAAGCGGGAGTGGAACCGGGGAGCTGTTTTTT.

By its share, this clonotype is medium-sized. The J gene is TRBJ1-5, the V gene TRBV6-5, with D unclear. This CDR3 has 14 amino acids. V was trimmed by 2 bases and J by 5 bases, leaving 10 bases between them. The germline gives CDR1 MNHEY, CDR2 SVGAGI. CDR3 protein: CASSYVAGDQPQHF. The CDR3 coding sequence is TGTGCCAGCAGTTACGTGGCAGGAGATCAGCCCCAGCATTTT.

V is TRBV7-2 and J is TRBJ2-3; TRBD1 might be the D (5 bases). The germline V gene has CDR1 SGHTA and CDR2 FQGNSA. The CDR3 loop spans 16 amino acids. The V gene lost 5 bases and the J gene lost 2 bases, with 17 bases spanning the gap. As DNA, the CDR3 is TGTGCCAGCAGCCCCCTAGGTCCAGGGTACACAGATACGCAGTATTTT. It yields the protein CASSPLGPGYTDTQYF.

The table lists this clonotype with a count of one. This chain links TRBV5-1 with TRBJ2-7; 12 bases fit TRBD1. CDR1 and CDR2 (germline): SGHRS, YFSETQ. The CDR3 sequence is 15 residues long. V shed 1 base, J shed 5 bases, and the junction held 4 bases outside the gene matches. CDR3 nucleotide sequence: TGCGCCAGCAGCTTGCCCGGGACAGGGGGCAACGAGCAGTACTTC. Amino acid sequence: CASSLPGTGGNEQYF.

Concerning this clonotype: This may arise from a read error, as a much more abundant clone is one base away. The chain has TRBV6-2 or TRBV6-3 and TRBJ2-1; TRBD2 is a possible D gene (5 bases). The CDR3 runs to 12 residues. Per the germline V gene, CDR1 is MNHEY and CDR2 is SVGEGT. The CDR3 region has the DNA TGTGCCTGCAGTTACTCCTCGCTAGCGCAGTTCTTC. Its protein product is CACSYSSLAQFF.

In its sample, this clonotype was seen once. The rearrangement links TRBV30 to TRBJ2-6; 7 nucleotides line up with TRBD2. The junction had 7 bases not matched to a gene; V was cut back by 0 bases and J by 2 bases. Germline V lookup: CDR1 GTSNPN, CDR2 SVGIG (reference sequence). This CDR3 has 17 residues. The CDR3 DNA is TGTGCCTGGAGTGTAGATTACCGGGGGGCTGGGGCCAACGTCCTGACTTTC. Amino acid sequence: CAWSVDYRGAGANVLTF.

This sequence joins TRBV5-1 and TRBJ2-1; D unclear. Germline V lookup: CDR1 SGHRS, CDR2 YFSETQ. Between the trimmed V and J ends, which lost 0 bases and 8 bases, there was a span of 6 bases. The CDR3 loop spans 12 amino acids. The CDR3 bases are TGCGCCAGCAGCTTGGGTGGGCATGAGCAGTTCTTC. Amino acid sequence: CASSLGGHEQFF.